The 23 T cell receptor beta chains below were found in one sample sequenced in a study of T cell changes during pregnancy in multiple sclerosis. Assay used: immunoSEQ multiplex PCR; TCRdb lists only in-frame clones, some missing. The sample contains some 100,000 clones, around 93% of which appear only once. Sequencing was performed on peripheral blood, taken before pregnancy. Receptors originate from a female donor with multiple sclerosis, enrolled in a pregnancy study.

The genes are TRBV5-4 and TRBJ2-5, with 7 bases matching TRBD1. Unmatched junction bases numbered 7, after V lost 0 bases and J lost 5 bases. Germline CDR1 SGHNT, CDR2 YYREEE (reference sequence). This CDR3 is built from 15 residues. The CDR3 DNA is TGTGCCAGCAGCTTGGTACCAGGGGGTGAGGAGACCCAGTACTTC. As protein: CASSLVPGGEETQYF.

This clone was counted once. The chain employs TRBV4-3 and TRBJ1-2, with TRBD1 matching over 7 bases. Trimming removed 0 bases from V and 6 bases from J; junction bases left unmatched: 10. The CDR3 loop spans 16 amino acids. Germline V gene sequence: CDR1 LGHNA, CDR2 YSLEER. CDR3 in amino acids: CASSQERVRGADGYTF. As DNA, the CDR3 is TGCGCCAGCAGCCAAGAAAGGGTCAGGGGGGCAGATGGCTACACCTTC.

The rearrangement uses TRBV5-1 and TRBJ2-7; D gene unclear. The CDR3 loop spans 13 amino acids. V was shortened by 2 bases and J by 2 bases, with 8 bases between the two germline ends. Germline assignment: CDR1 SGHRS and CDR2 YFSETQ. CDR3 in amino acids: CASSFSQAYEQYF. DNA for the CDR3: TGCGCCAGCAGCTTTTCCCAGGCCTACGAGCAGTACTTC.

The sample holds one count of this clone. This chain uses TRBV30 with TRBJ2-2, with 9 nucleotides matching TRBD1. Losses at the gene ends were 0 bases for V and 3 bases for J; bases not matched to a gene: 5. CDR3 length equals 16 residues. Germline CDR1 reads GTSNPN; CDR2 reads SVGIG (reference sequence). The CDR3 region has the DNA TGTGCCTGGAGTGTTACAGGGGGCTGGGACACCGGGGAGCTGTTTTTT. Translating gives CAWSVTGGWDTGELFF.

This clone appeared a single time. The rearrangement uses TRBV5-1 and TRBJ1-1; the D gene is possibly TRBD1 (6 bases). Germline CDR1 and CDR2: SGHRS and YFSETQ. The CDR3 is 14 amino acids. V shed 0 bases and J shed 2 bases, with 8 bases lying between them. The CDR3 spells CASSLDRVNTEAFF. Here the CDR3 DNA reads TGCGCCAGCAGCTTGGACAGGGTTAACACTGAAGCTTTCTTT.

The chain combines TRBV28 with TRBJ2-7; 10 nucleotides line up with TRBD1. The V and J ends lost 6 bases and 3 bases, in that order; junction bases with no gene match: 8. CDR1 and CDR2 from the germline V gene are MDHEN and SYDVKM. CDR3 size: 15 residues. Written as DNA, the CDR3 is TGTGCCAGCAGAAAAACACGGGACAGGGGCTACGAGCAGTACTTC. Encoded protein: CASRKTRDRGYEQYF.

The chain combines TRBV28 with TRBJ2-5, with a tentative D call TRBD1 (6 bases). This CDR3 is 14 amino acids long. Trimming took 6 bases from V and 5 from J, leaving 16 bases between them. Germline loops: CDR1 MDHEN, CDR2 SYDVKM. DNA for the CDR3: TGTGCCAGCAGGCCAAGACAGGCTAGGGAGACCCAGTACTTC. Its translation is CASRPRQARETQYF.

This chain links TRBV2 with TRBJ1-1; D gene ambiguous. Trimming shortened V by 5 bases and J by 5 bases, and 6 bases separated the two germline ends. CDR1 and CDR2 (germline): SNHLY, FYNNEI. The CDR3 consists of 11 residues. Written as DNA, the CDR3 is TGTGCCAGCAGTTTCAGTACTGAAGCTTTCTTT. Translating gives CASSFSTEAFF.

This chain joins TRBV6-5 and TRBJ2-1; 8 bases map to TRBD2. The J segment lost 7 bases and the V segment lost 0 bases, leaving 8 bases of the junction unmatched. This CDR3 has 16 residues. The germline V gene encodes CDR1 MNHEY and CDR2 SVGAGI. The DNA of the CDR3 is TGTGCCAGCAGTTACTCGAAGCGGGAGACGGGGAATGAGCAGTTCTTC. Its protein is CASSYSKRETGNEQFF.

The chain carries TRBV9 and TRBJ1-1; D might be TRBD1 (6 bases). Germline V gene data show CDR1 as SGDLS and CDR2 as YYNGEE. The germline V and J ends were trimmed by 4 bases and 1 base, with 17 bases remaining between them. The CDR3 is 16 amino acids. Here the CDR3 DNA reads TGTGCCAGCAGCTCGCGCGGAGGACAGCAGAACACTGAAGCTTTCTTT. It codes for CASSSRGGQQNTEAFF.

The gene calls are TRBV6-5 and TRBJ2-7, with TRBD1 matching 7 bases. V dropped 6 bases and J dropped 2; count of bases not matched to a gene: 7. Germline-derived CDR1 and CDR2 are MNHEY and SVGAGI. The CDR3 spans 14 residues. The CDR3 coding sequence is TGTGCCAGCAGCCACCCGGGGACAGCCTACGAGCAGTACTTC. This encodes CASSHPGTAYEQYF.

V gene TRBV27 combines with J gene TRBJ2-3; a possible D gene is TRBD1 (6 bases). This CDR3 region has 14 residues. Germline values: CDR1 MNHEY, CDR2 SMNVEV (reference sequence). V dropped 10 bases and J dropped 4 bases, with 18 bases sitting between them. This CDR3 reads CATSPWGRPDTQYF. CDR3 sequence (DNA): TGTGCCACCAGCCCCTGGGGGCGCCCAGATACGCAGTATTTT.

J is TRBJ1-2 and V is TRBV2; 9 bases fit TRBD1. Germline lookup yields CDR1 SNHLY and CDR2 FYNNEI. This CDR3 is built from 13 residues. V lost 4 bases, J lost 8 bases, and 5 bases stayed unmatched. CDR3 DNA sequence: TGTGCCAGCAGTGGGGACAGGGTATACGGCTACACCTTC. Protein: CASSGDRVYGYTF.

This chain joins TRBV5-1 and TRBJ2-2; a possible D gene is TRBD2 (5 bases). Germline V gene lookup returns CDR1 SGHRS and CDR2 YFSETQ. V was pared by 1 base and J by 3 bases, with 16 bases between. This CDR3 has 17 amino acids. The CDR3 DNA is TGCGCCAGCAGCTTGACTCCGGGAAATGTGTACACCGGGGAGCTGTTTTTT. Its protein product is CASSLTPGNVYTGELFF.

The rearrangement links TRBV9 to TRBJ2-2; 11 bases fit TRBD2. V lost 1 base and J lost 10; bases outside the gene matches: 12. CDR3 length equals 17 residues. Per germline, CDR1 SGDLS and CDR2 YYNGEE. CDR3 in DNA: TGTGCCAGCAGCGTATCGGGACTAGCGGAAACTCGGGTGGAGCTGTTTTTT. Amino acid sequence: CASSVSGLAETRVELFF. The full variable domain, with the rest looked up from reference TRBV9 and TRBJ2-2, is DSGVTQTPKHLITATGQRVTLRCSPRSGDLSVYWYQQSLDQGLQFLIQYYNGEERAKGNILERFSAQQFPDLHSELNLSSLELGDSALYFCASSVSGLAETRVELFFGEGSRLTVL.

The chain carries TRBV5-6 and TRBJ2-7; 8 bases map to TRBD2. Looked up from germline, CDR1 is SGHDT and CDR2 is YYEEEE. CDR3 length equals 14 residues. Trimming cost V 4 bases and J 3 bases; bases outside gene matches: 6. The CDR3: CASSGTGTSYEQYF. CDR3 nucleotide sequence: TGTGCCAGCAGCGGCACCGGGACTAGCTACGAGCAGTACTTC.

V usage is TRBV25-1 and J usage is TRBJ2-5; tentatively, D is TRBD2 (5 bases). Germline CDR1 is MGHDK and CDR2 is SYGVNS. CDR3 size: 15 residues. V lost 3 bases, J lost 1 base, and 12 bases lay in between. The CDR3 coding sequence is TGTGCCAGCAGTGAGCCCGGGGTATTCCAAGAGACCCAGTACTTC. Translated: CASSEPGVFQETQYF.

This sequence joins TRBV5-1 and TRBJ2-5; tentative D call: TRBD1 (5 bases). This CDR3 has 15 residues. V gave up 4 bases and J gave up 2 bases, with 15 bases separating them. Germline CDR1 SGHRS, CDR2 YFSETQ. The CDR3 loop reads CASSPGLGRQETQYF. The CDR3 coding sequence is TGCGCCAGCAGCCCCGGGTTGGGGCGACAAGAGACCCAGTACTTC. The whole variable domain, remainder taken from reference TRBV5-1 and TRBJ2-5, is KAGVTQTPRYLIKTRGQQVTLSCSPISGHRSVSWYQQTPGQGLQFLFEYFSETQRNKGNFPGRFSGRQFSNSRSEMNVSTLELGDSALYLCASSPGLGRQETQYFGPGTRLLVL.

A remark on this clone: The junction departs from the called germline gene at one end, perhaps through a read error. The CDR3 nucleotides are TGTGCCAGCAGTGAAGCATCAGGGGTATGGAACTCCGGGGAGCTGTTTTTT. Protein sequence: CASSEASGVWNSGELFF. The V call is TRBV6-1, the J call TRBJ2-2, with D possibly matching TRBD1 (6 bases). Germline V gene data show CDR1 as MNHNS and CDR2 as SASEGT. The CDR3 is made up of 17 amino acids.

This clone was counted a single time. The sample contains more than one DNA sequence encoding this CDR3. The chain joins TRBV30 to TRBJ1-1; no clear D gene. The CDR3 totals 11 residues. V dropped 2 bases and J dropped 6 bases, with 7 bases sitting between them. Germline V lookup: CDR1 GTSNPN, CDR2 SVGIG (reference sequence). CDR3 coding DNA: TGTGCCTGGAGTCCCCGCGCTGAAGCTTTCTTT. Protein product: CAWSPRAEAFF.

The V call is TRBV4-1, the J call TRBJ2-7; 10 nucleotides agree with TRBD2. CDR1 and CDR2 from the germline V gene are MGHRA and YSYEKL. The V and J ends lost 3 bases and 0 bases, in that order; junction bases with no gene match: 5. The CDR3 has 16 amino acids. CDR3 coding DNA: TGCGCCAGCAGCCATACTTCTAGCGGGGGCTCCTACGAGCAGTACTTC. This sequence encodes CASSHTSSGGSYEQYF.

This rearrangement joins TRBV7-2 to TRBJ2-3; 7 bases align to TRBD2. Germline-derived CDR1 and CDR2 are SGHTA and FQGNSA. CDR3 length equals 13 residues. J was trimmed by 5 bases and V by 6 bases; bases with no gene match: 5. The DNA for the CDR3 is TGTGCCAGCAGAGGCGGGAGTCTAGATACGCAGTATTTT. Encoded protein: CASRGGSLDTQYF.

This clone has a count of ten or more. The CDR3 coding sequence is TGTGCCAGCAGTTTAGACAGCTCTTCTAGCAATCAGCCCCAGCATTTT. Protein product: CASSLDSSSSNQPQHF. J is TRBJ1-5 and V is TRBV27, with D possibly being TRBD1 (5 bases). This CDR3 has 16 residues. With 2 bases removed from V and 0 bases from J, the gap between germline ends came to 11 bases. From germline, CDR1 is MNHEY and CDR2 SMNVEV (reference sequence).